Listed here are 7 T cell receptor beta chains from one sample, sequenced in a study of blood T cell repertoires in COVID-19 (dated by TCRdb to about 2020). Preparation of the library involved the immunoSEQ multiplex PCR assay. In TCRdb, the immuneACCESS table is reduced to in-frame sequences with V and J assigned. These tables do not hold every clone; where another copy was compared, an unresolved V gene accounts for under half, and the others remain unexplained. Across this sample there are under 200,000 clones, with 83% seen only once. 1.5% to 1.7% of the sample goes to the ten largest clones. Specimen: peripheral blood. The receptors come from a human donor in a cohort sampled during active COVID-19.

This clone was detected only a few times. This CDR3 is CASSERGSQYYNEQFF. In DNA form, the CDR3 reads TGTGCCAGCAGTGAGAGAGGCAGCCAATATTACAATGAGCAGTTCTTC. The V and J genes are TRBV11-3 and TRBJ2-1, with D unresolved. Trimming took 6 bases from V and 4 from J, leaving 19 bases between them. This CDR3 comprises 16 residues. Per the germline V gene, CDR1 is SGHNT and CDR2 is YENEEA.

V is TRBV19 and J is TRBJ1-5; D may be TRBD1 (5 bases). Trimming took 8 bases from V and 5 from J, leaving 25 bases between them. CDR3 size: 17 residues. Germline V gene data show CDR1 as LNHDA and CDR2 as SQIVND (reference sequence). The CDR3 protein is CASRGGTAFDRYQPQHF. CDR3 DNA: TGTGCCAGTCGGGGGGGGACCGCATTCGACAGATATCAGCCCCAGCATTTT. Based on the CDR3 plus reference TRBV19 and TRBJ1-5, the full variable domain is DGGITQSPKYLFRKEGQNVTLSCEQNLNHDAMYWYRQDPGQGLRLIYYSQIVNDFQKGDIAEGYSVSREKKESFPLTVTSAQKNPTAFYLCASRGGTAFDRYQPQHFGDGTRLSIL.

V gene TRBV18 combines with J gene TRBJ2-6, with 7 bases identical to TRBD1. This CDR3 region has 16 residues. V was pared by 4 bases and J by 0 bases, with 3 bases of the junction left unmatched. In germline, CDR1 is KGHSH, CDR2 LQKENI. The CDR3: CASSQGQFSGANVLTF. The CDR3 DNA sequence: TGTGCCAGCTCACAGGGACAGTTCTCTGGGGCCAACGTCCTGACTTTC. Variable domain in full (rest from reference TRBV18 and TRBJ2-6): NAGVMQNPRHLVRRRGQEARLRCSPMKGHSHVYWYRQLPEEGLKFMVYLQKENIIDESGMPKERFSAEFPKEGPSILRIQQVVRGDSAAYFCASSQGQFSGANVLTFGAGSRLTVL.

The rearrangement links TRBV21-1 to TRBJ1-2; the table's D call TRBD1 went unverified against the DNA. TRBV21-1 is a known pseudogene. The CDR3 is 15 residues long. CDR3 sequence reads: CASSPRDREDYGYTF. DNA of the CDR3: TGTGCCAGCAGCCCCCGGGACAGGGAAGATTATGGCTACACCTTC.

This clone occurred a few times. The V call is TRBV4-3, the J call TRBJ2-1; tentatively, D is TRBD2 (6 bases). Per the germline V gene, CDR1 is LGHNA and CDR2 is YSLEER. Between the trimmed V and J ends, which lost 1 base and 10 bases, there was a span of 17 bases. The CDR3 is made up of 15 amino acids. Here the CDR3 DNA reads TGCGCCAGCAGCCAAGTGAATAGCGGCGGCGGGGAGCAGTTCTTC. Translating it yields CASSQVNSGGGEQFF.

This chain uses TRBV10-1 with TRBJ1-1; D call uncertain. This CDR3 contains 13 residues. CDR1 is WNHNN and CDR2 is SYGVQD in the germline V gene (reference sequence). The V end lost 5 bases, the J end lost 0 bases, and 7 bases lay between the germline ends. This CDR3 reads CASSTNLNTEAFF. The CDR3 DNA reads TGCGCCAGCAGTACTAACCTGAACACTGAAGCTTTCTTT.

This chain links TRBV28 with TRBJ2-7, with 8 bases matching TRBD2. This CDR3 is 16 amino acids long. Trimming cost V 3 bases and J 3 bases; bases outside gene matches: 10. CDR1 is MDHEN and CDR2 is SYDVKM in the germline V gene. The CDR3 DNA sequence: TGTGCCAGCAGTTTCCGGGGAGTAGCGGGAATCTACGAGCAGTACTTC. This sequence encodes CASSFRGVAGIYEQYF.